The 3 T cell receptor beta chains below were found in one sample sequenced in a study of T cells in Graves' hyperthyroidism and ophthalmopathy. The source material, RNA transcripts, was used to amplify TCR beta CDR3 regions. TCR CDR3 underwent first-round RT-PCR with the HTBI primer set. MiXCR was run by TCRdb on the multiplex PCR reads, yielding one entry per CDR3 protein. The repertoire holds hundreds of thousands of distinct CDR3 sequences, with approximately 16% as singletons. The sample consisted of blood. Receptors were obtained from a woman in her late teens or twenties with Graves' hyperthyroidism.

This clonotype came up a few times. V and J are TRBV5-1 and TRBJ1-1, with 8 bases matching TRBD1. Trimming cost V 4 bases and J 4 bases; bases outside gene matches: 9. The CDR3 has 15 residues. Per the germline V gene, CDR1 is SGHRS and CDR2 is YFSETQ. For the CDR3, the DNA is TGCGCCAGCAGCGCACGACAGGGGAGTATCACTGAAGCTTTCTTT. This encodes CASSARQGSITEAFF.

This clonotype was recorded many times. The chain recombines TRBV2 with TRBJ2-7, with a tentative D call TRBD2 (5 bases). The germline CDR1 and CDR2 sequences are SNHLY and FYNNEI. CDR3 length: 13 residues. V was shortened by 6 bases and J by 6 bases, with 15 bases between the two germline ends. CDR3 loop: CASSGDSGIEQYF. The CDR3 coding sequence is TGTGCCAGCAGCGGCGATTCGGGGATCGAGCAGTACTTC.

This clonotype was seen at least ten times. The chain couples TRBV7-8 to TRBJ2-2; D not resolved. The CDR3 covers 13 residues. V lost 1 base, J lost 5 bases, and 5 bases lay in between. CDR1 SGHVS and CDR2 FQNEAQ come from the germline V gene. CDR3 amino acids: CASSLGITGELFF. The CDR3, as DNA: TGTGCCAGCAGCTTAGGAATAACCGGGGAGCTGTTTTTT.